This T cell receptor beta chain is from a study of blood T cell repertoires in COVID-19. Only in-frame clones appear in the TCRdb table, and some are missing; sequencing was by immunoSEQ multiplex PCR. In the table there are 200,000 to 250,000 clones, around 82% of which are singletons. Trimming at V came to 7 bases and at J to 0 bases, leaving 13 bases not matched to a gene. The germline V gene encodes CDR1 ENHRY and CDR2 SYGVKD. The CDR3 contains 18 residues. Enrollees, roughly 18 to 90 years old, lived in 24 US areas. The V and J genes are TRBV10-3 and TRBJ2-1; 9 bases match TRBD1. This clonotype was obtained from a woman aged 45-60 years who had been exposed to COVID-19. Sample: PBMCs or T cells enriched from blood (not recorded which). The CDR3 DNA sequence: TGTGCCATCACCTCAGGACAGGGGAGTCCCAGCTCCTACAATGAGCAGTTCTTC. Protein: CAITSGQGSPSSYNEQFF.